This T cell receptor (beta chain) was sequenced in a study of cytomegalovirus exposure and HLA in healthy donors. With 60 Vbeta and 13 Jbeta primers, the PCR was carried out. Produced via immunoSEQ multiplex PCR; TCRdb's table is partial and in-frame only. The table has about 160,000 clones, 70% to 85% seen once. V lost 2 bases and J lost 3, with 8 bases in between. The CDR3 is 13 residues long. Germline CDR1 and CDR2: SGHNT and YYREEE (reference sequence). Sequences were obtained from PBMCs. The chain employs TRBV5-4 and TRBJ1-1; maybe TRBD1 (6 bases). The source of this sequence is a young man in good health and CMV-seropositive. CDR3 coding DNA: TGTGCCAGCAGCTTAGGACAGTACACTGAAGCTTTCTTT. This translates into CASSLGQYTEAFF. Full variable domain (remainder filled in from reference TRBV5-4 and TRBJ1-1): ETGVTQSPTHLIKTRGQQVTLRCSSQSGHNTVSWYQQALGQGPQFIFQYYREEENGRGNFPPRFSGLQFPNYSSELNVNALELDDSALYLCASSLGQYTEAFFGQGTRLTVV.